A single sample gave rise to the 19 T cell receptor beta chains below, sequenced in a study of neurological immune-mediated disorders. MiXCR, applied by TCRdb to the 5' RACE reads, yields one record per CDR3 protein. Of around 46,000 distinct CDR3 sequences in the sample, around 4% were seen once. The sample comprised PBMCs. The receptor set was obtained from a woman aged 55 to 70 with multiple sclerosis.

In its sample, this clonotype was seen many times. This chain connects TRBV4-3 to TRBJ2-5, with 10 bases matching TRBD2. CDR1 is LGHNA, CDR2 YSLEER, per germline. The V gene end was trimmed by 3 bases and the J gene end by 5 bases; junction bases not matched to a gene: 6. This CDR3 comprises 15 residues. The CDR3 DNA reads as TGCGCCAGCAGCCAGGCTAGCGGGGGAGGGGAGACCCAGTACTTC. Protein product: CASSQASGGGETQYF.

The gene calls are TRBV20-1 and TRBJ2-2; TRBD1 or TRBD2 may be the D gene (6 bases each). Deletions cut 0 bases from V and 2 bases from J, with 16 bases between. The CDR3 spans 17 residues. Germline V gives CDR1 DFQATT, CDR2 SNEGSKA (reference sequence). CDR3 loop: CSARDSGAPSNTGELFF. In DNA form, the CDR3 reads TGCAGTGCTAGAGATTCGGGGGCCCCGTCCAACACCGGGGAGCTGTTTTTT.

This clonotype was recorded many times. The CDR3 nucleotides read TGTGCCAGCAGCCCTATGGGGTCGGGTCCGATTCAGTACTTC. Its protein is CASSPMGSGPIQYF. The chain links TRBV7-2 to TRBJ2-4; D unclear. The germline V and J ends were trimmed by 5 bases and 10 bases, with 18 bases remaining between them. Per germline, CDR1 SGHTA and CDR2 FQGNSA. CDR3 length: 14 amino acids.

This clonotype has ten or more counts. This chain links TRBV27 with TRBJ2-7; maybe TRBD2 (5 bases). This CDR3 comprises 11 residues. Germline CDR1 MNHEY, CDR2 SMNVEV (reference sequence). The V end lost 8 bases, the J end lost 3 bases, and 8 bases lay between the germline ends. In DNA, the CDR3 is TGTGCCAGCCTAGCAGGCTACGAGCAGTACGTC. Translation gives CASLAGYEQYV.

This clonotype was detected a few times. CDR3 sequence (DNA): TGTGCCAGCAGCCTAGGTTTGACAGTGAACACTGAAGCTTTCTTT. This translates into CASSLGLTVNTEAFF. The chain uses TRBV7-2 and TRBJ1-1; TRBD1 might be the D (5 bases). The CDR3 contains 15 residues. Trimming stripped 5 bases from V and 0 bases from J, with 13 bases between. CDR1 SGHTA and CDR2 FQGNSA come from the germline V gene.

The table lists this clonotype with a few counts. The junction and the germline gene differ at one end; a read error may be behind it. The CDR3 DNA reads as TGCGCCAGCAGCCTCTGGAGCAATCAGCCCCAGAATTTT. Its translation is CASSLWSNQPQNF. The chain recombines TRBV4-1 with TRBJ1-5; D is unresolved. Germline CDR1 MGHRA, CDR2 YSYEKL. The CDR3 spans 13 residues.

This clonotype was counted ten times or more. V usage is TRBV6-5 and J usage is TRBJ2-5; no definite D call. CDR1 and CDR2 (germline): MNHEY, SVGAGI. The CDR3 consists of 14 residues. The V end was cut by 0 bases, the J end by 2 bases, with 7 bases between. The CDR3 sequence: CASSYSAVQETQYF. CDR3 coding DNA: TGTGCCAGCAGTTACTCAGCAGTACAAGAGACCCAGTACTTC.

This clonotype was found many times. CDR3 sequence: CSVELSGKDIQYF. As DNA, the CDR3 is TGCAGCGTTGAGCTGAGCGGGAAAGACATTCAGTACTTC. V is TRBV29-1 and J is TRBJ2-4, with 7 positions matching TRBD2. The CDR3 runs 13 residues. CDR1 and CDR2 from the germline V gene are SQVTM and ANQGSEA. Trimming took 3 bases from V and 8 from J; bases not matched to a gene: 7.

The J gene is TRBJ2-1, the V gene TRBV5-1, with TRBD1 matching 8 bases. This CDR3 comprises 15 residues. Germline assignment: CDR1 SGHRS and CDR2 YFSETQ. V gave up 4 bases and J gave up 5 bases; unmatched junction bases: 8. CDR3 amino acids: CASSTAGTGNNEQFF. The DNA of the CDR3 is TGCGCCAGCAGCACCGCCGGGACAGGCAACAATGAGCAGTTCTTC.

Ten or more counts support this clonotype. The J gene is TRBJ2-7, the V gene TRBV4-3, with D uncertain. Germline V gene sequence: CDR1 LGHNA, CDR2 YSLEER. V gave up 5 bases and J gave up 3 bases, with 20 bases separating them. CDR3 size: 16 residues. Here the CDR3 reads CASSSRGKRLHYEQYF. The CDR3 DNA is TGCGCCAGCAGCTCCCGTGGAAAGCGCCTTCACTACGAGCAGTACTTC.

Many counts were recorded for this clonotype. The chain joins TRBV24-1 to TRBJ2-3; TRBD2 matches 11 bases. Germline V CDR1 and CDR2: KGHDR, SFDVKD. Losses at the gene ends were 2 bases for V and 6 bases for J; bases not matched to a gene: 6. There are 16 residues in the CDR3. The CDR3 is CATSDWASGGPDTQYF. The CDR3 coding sequence is TGTGCCACCAGTGATTGGGCTAGCGGGGGGCCGGATACGCAGTATTTT.

This clonotype was seen many times. The rearrangement links TRBV7-2 to TRBJ1-5; possibly TRBD1 for D (5 bases). Per the germline V gene, CDR1 is SGHTA and CDR2 is FQGNSA. The V end lost 1 base, the J end lost 9 bases, and 10 bases lay between the germline ends. This CDR3 has 13 residues. CDR3 sequence: CASSLVAGGPQHF. The CDR3 nucleotides are TGTGCCAGCAGCTTAGTAGCGGGGGGGCCCCAGCATTTT.

A few counts support this clonotype. The chain employs TRBV12-3 or TRBV12-4 and TRBJ2-1, with D perhaps matching TRBD1 or TRBD2 (5 bases each). The V and J ends lost 1 base and 8 bases respectively, with 15 bases between them. The CDR3 has 15 amino acids. The DNA for the CDR3 is TGTGCCAGCAGTTTAGGGAGTTGGGGGTTCGATGAGCAGTTCTTC. Amino acid sequence: CASSLGSWGFDEQFF.

The sample holds a few counts of this clonotype. The chain recombines TRBV7-2 with TRBJ2-5, with D tentatively TRBD1 (5 bases). Germline values: CDR1 SGHTA, CDR2 FQGNSA. The CDR3 extends over 15 amino acids. V was pared by 4 bases and J by 5 bases, with 17 bases between. The CDR3 loop is CASSSTSPPGETQYF. CDR3 coding DNA: TGTGCCAGCAGCTCCACATCGCCCCCAGGGGAGACCCAGTACTTC.

This clonotype was recorded many times. The chain employs TRBV19 and TRBJ2-2, with unresolved D. CDR1 and CDR2 from the germline V gene are LNHDA and SQIVND (reference sequence). The CDR3 is 15 amino acids. Deletions cut 3 bases from V and 5 bases from J, with 13 bases between. The CDR3 spells CASSIPAVGTGELFF. CDR3 DNA: TGTGCCAGTAGTATCCCGGCTGTGGGAACCGGGGAGCTGTTTTTT.

This clonotype was seen many times. The DNA for the CDR3 is TGCGCCAGCAGCTTGGGGGCTCGGACTGAAGCTTTCTTT. Translating gives CASSLGARTEAFF. The rearrangement joins TRBV5-1 to TRBJ1-1; no firm D call. Germline values: CDR1 SGHRS, CDR2 YFSETQ. This CDR3 has 13 residues. V lost 0 bases to trimming and J lost 5 bases, with 8 bases between them. Full variable domain (rest looked up from reference TRBV5-1 and TRBJ1-1): KAGVTQTPRYLIKTRGQQVTLSCSPISGHRSVSWYQQTPGQGLQFLFEYFSETQRNKGNFPGRFSGRQFSNSRSEMNVSTLELGDSALYLCASSLGARTEAFFGQGTRLTVV.

This clonotype was found many times. This chain joins TRBV20-1 and TRBJ2-1; maybe TRBD1 (6 bases). V was clipped by 3 bases and J by 0 bases, with 12 bases between them. This CDR3 is 15 amino acids long. In germline, CDR1 is DFQATT, CDR2 SNEGSKA (reference sequence). CDR3 sequence (DNA): TGCAGTGCTAGGAAGACAGGTCGCTCCTACAATGAGCAGTTCTTC. Its protein is CSARKTGRSYNEQFF.

This clonotype has a count of ten or more. V usage is TRBV7-2 and J usage is TRBJ2-7, with 12 positions matching TRBD2. Germline V CDR1 and CDR2: SGHTA, FQGNSA. The CDR3 extends over 15 amino acids. V trimming: 5 bases; J trimming: 6 bases; junction bases outside the gene matches: 8. Here the CDR3 DNA reads TGTGCCAGCAGCGCGACGCTAGCGGGGGGGCGCGAGCAGTACTTC. This encodes CASSATLAGGREQYF.

This clonotype was seen at least ten times. In DNA, the CDR3 is TGTGCCATCAGTGGAGAGAGGGGGACCTACAATGAGCAGTTCTTC. This gives the protein CAISGERGTYNEQFF. The chain recombines TRBV10-3 with TRBJ2-1; possibly TRBD1 for D (6 bases). Trimming shortened V by 4 bases and J by 2 bases, and 12 bases separated the two germline ends. The CDR3 totals 15 residues. Germline V gene sequence: CDR1 ENHRY, CDR2 SYGVKD.